Following are 20 T cell receptor beta chains from one sample sequenced in a study of blood T cell repertoires in COVID-19. Data came from immunoSEQ multiplex PCR; TCRdb stores just in-frame clones and leaves some out. The table records 150,000 or so clones, around 82% of them present only once. Sequenced sample: peripheral blood. Receptors were obtained from a woman in her thirties or forties with COVID-19, enrolled during active disease.

This clone has just a few counts. The chain couples TRBV10-2 to TRBJ2-7; tentatively, D is TRBD1 (5 bases). This CDR3 comprises 13 residues. Trimming stripped 3 bases from V and 4 bases from J, with 10 bases between. Germline V gene sequence: CDR1 WSHSY, CDR2 SAAADI. CDR3 sequence: CASSEVGAYEQYF. The CDR3 coding sequence is TGCGCCAGCAGTGAAGTAGGGGCGTACGAGCAGTACTTC.

The V call is TRBV7-3, the J call TRBJ2-3; D may be TRBD1 (5 bases). The V end lost 3 bases, the J end lost 8 bases, and 12 bases lay between the germline ends. This CDR3 is 13 amino acids long. Germline V gene sequence: CDR1 SGHTA, CDR2 FQGTGA. CDR3 DNA sequence: TGTGCCAGCAGCTTTAATCAGGGTCGTACGCAGTATTTT. Translation: CASSFNQGRTQYF.

The gene calls are TRBV14 and TRBJ2-7; TRBD2 aligns across 8 bases. Germline loops: CDR1 SGHDN, CDR2 FVKESK. The CDR3 spans 16 residues. With 4 bases clipped from V and 2 bases from J, the junction kept 10 bases outside the gene matches. CDR3 nucleotide sequence: TGTGCCAGCAGCCGGATCGTTAGCGGGGCCCCCTACGAGCAGTACTTC. Its translation: CASSRIVSGAPYEQYF. Using reference TRBV14 and TRBJ2-7 for the parts outside the CDR3, the full variable domain is EAGVTQFPSHSVIEKGQTVTLRCDPISGHDNLYWYRRVMGKEIKFLLHFVKESKQDESGMPNNRFLAERTGGTYSTLKVQPAELEDSGVYFCASSRIVSGAPYEQYFGPGTRLTVT.

A few counts support this clone. The chain has TRBV5-5 and TRBJ2-1; 7 bases are a match to TRBD2. The germline V gene has CDR1 SGHKS and CDR2 YYEKEE (reference sequence). The CDR3 has 14 amino acids. J gave up 8 bases and V 5 bases, and 10 bases lay outside the gene matches. CDR3 protein: CASSSEFAGDEQFF. CDR3 bases: TGTGCCAGCAGTTCAGAGTTCGCGGGAGATGAGCAGTTCTTC. The variable domain in full, with the rest retrieved from reference TRBV5-5 and TRBJ2-1, is DAGVTQSPTHLIKTRGQQVTLRCSPISGHKSVSWYQQVLGQGPQFIFQYYEKEERGRGNFPDRFSARQFPNYSSELNVNALLLGDSALYLCASSSEFAGDEQFFGPGTRLTVL.

V is TRBV4-1 and J is TRBJ1-3, with TRBD1 identical over 9 bases. This CDR3 is 15 amino acids long. V gave up 3 bases and J gave up 4 bases; unmatched junction bases: 4. The V gene's germline CDR1 is MGHRA and CDR2 YSYEKL. The chain's CDR3 is CASSQGTGFGNTIYF. CDR3 bases: TGCGCCAGCAGCCAGGGGACAGGGTTCGGAAACACCATATATTTT.

CDR3 nucleotide sequence: TGTGCCAGCTCAAGCGGGCCCAGCAATGAGCAGTTCTTC. It codes for CASSSGPSNEQFF. This sequence joins TRBV18 and TRBJ2-1; possible D gene TRBD2, 6 bases. V lost 5 bases and J 6 bases, leaving 11 bases between the germline ends. The CDR3 is 13 residues long. Germline assignment: CDR1 KGHSH and CDR2 LQKENI.

The chain carries TRBV10-2 and TRBJ2-1, with TRBD1 as a possible D gene (7 bases). This CDR3 has 13 residues. The V end lost 4 bases, the J end lost 14 bases, and 18 bases lay between the germline ends. The germline V gene has CDR1 WSHSY and CDR2 SAAADI. The CDR3 is CASSVQQGRGEFF. DNA of the CDR3: TGCGCCAGCAGTGTCCAACAGGGGCGGGGTGAGTTCTTC.

This chain connects TRBV10-2 to TRBJ1-6; D unresolved. V was pared by 8 bases and J by 8 bases, with 10 bases between. CDR3 size: 12 residues. The V gene's germline CDR1 is WSHSY and CDR2 SAAADI. CDR3 DNA: TGCGCCAGCTCCTTCCCCGATTCACCCCTCCACTTT. It encodes CASSFPDSPLHF.

The chain uses TRBV5-4 and TRBJ2-1; a possible D gene is TRBD2 (6 bases). The germline V and J ends were trimmed by 4 bases and 7 bases, with 18 bases remaining between them. The CDR3 runs 15 residues. Germline V gene lookup returns CDR1 SGHNT and CDR2 YYREEE (reference sequence). The CDR3 DNA is TGTGCCAGCAGCCTCCCACCGGGACTTAGAAATGAGCAGTTCTTC. Amino acids: CASSLPPGLRNEQFF.

J is TRBJ2-7 and V is TRBV7-9, with TRBD1 matching 10 bases. Per the germline V gene, CDR1 is SEHNR and CDR2 is FQNEAQ (reference sequence). J lost 5 bases, V lost 3 bases, and 7 bases had no gene match. The CDR3 has 15 residues. CDR3 bases: TGTGCCAGCAGCTTTACCGGGACAGGGGTTGACGAGCAGTACTTC. Encoded protein: CASSFTGTGVDEQYF.

The chain joins TRBV6-5 to TRBJ1-2; TRBD1 agrees at 9 bases. Germline CDR1 and CDR2: MNHEY and SVGAGI. The CDR3 sequence is 13 residues long. Unmatched junction bases numbered 4, after V lost 6 bases and J lost 5 bases. CDR3 DNA sequence: TGTGCCAGCAGAGAGACAGGGGGTTATGGCTACACCTTC. Translating it yields CASRETGGYGYTF.

The chain links TRBV9 to TRBJ1-1; 7 bases agree with TRBD1. The CDR3 runs to 13 residues. Germline V gives CDR1 SGDLS, CDR2 YYNGEE. Losses at the gene ends were 4 bases for V and 6 bases for J; bases not matched to a gene: 6. The DNA for the CDR3 is TGTGCCAGCAGCCAAACAGGGGCGTCTGAAGCTTTCTTT. It encodes CASSQTGASEAFF. Full variable domain (outside the CDR3, taken from reference TRBV9 and TRBJ1-1): DSGVTQTPKHLITATGQRVTLRCSPRSGDLSVYWYQQSLDQGLQFLIQYYNGEERAKGNILERFSAQQFPDLHSELNLSSLELGDSALYFCASSQTGASEAFFGQGTRLTVV.

The genes are TRBV2 and TRBJ1-6; no firm D call. Germline V gene sequence: CDR1 SNHLY, CDR2 FYNNEI. The CDR3 covers 16 residues. With 2 bases removed from V and 1 base from J, the gap between germline ends came to 9 bases. The CDR3 protein is CASSELVRSYNSPLHF. The DNA for the CDR3 is TGTGCCAGCAGTGAATTGGTACGGTCCTATAATTCACCCCTCCACTTT. The full variable domain, in which reference TRBV2 and TRBJ1-6 provide the parts outside the CDR3, is EPEVTQTPSHQVTQMGQEVILRCVPISNHLYFYWYRQILGQKVEFLVSFYNNEISEKSEIFDDQFSVERPDGSNFTLKIRSTKLEDSAMYFCASSELVRSYNSPLHFGNGTRLTVT.

V usage is TRBV6-5 and J usage is TRBJ2-3, with 11 nucleotides matching TRBD2. V lost 7 bases and J lost 4; bases outside the gene matches: 7. The CDR3 spans 15 residues. Germline-derived CDR1 and CDR2 are MNHEY and SVGAGI. Written as DNA, the CDR3 is TGTGCCAGCATGGTTAGCGGGGGGGCCCCAGATACGCAGTATTTT. Its protein is CASMVSGGAPDTQYF.

The V call is TRBV15, the J call TRBJ1-3; the D is unclear. Germline-derived CDR1 and CDR2 are LNHNV and YYDKDF (reference sequence). The V end lost 0 bases, the J end lost 2 bases, and 8 bases lay between the germline ends. The length of the CDR3 is 15 residues. This CDR3 reads CATSRDSTPGNTIYF. The CDR3 DNA reads TGTGCCACCAGCAGAGATAGTACTCCTGGAAACACCATATATTTT.

The rearrangement uses TRBV20-1 and TRBJ1-5; a weak D match, TRBD1 (5 bases). V was clipped by 3 bases and J by 5 bases, with 17 bases between them. The CDR3 consists of 15 residues. Germline V gene data show CDR1 as DFQATT and CDR2 as SNEGSKA (reference sequence). The CDR3 region has the DNA TGCAGTGCTAGTCGCCCAGGGATAAATCATCAGCCCCAGCATTTT. Translated, it gives CSASRPGINHQPQHF.

This clone occurred once. The rearrangement uses TRBV3-1 (or the pseudogene TRBV3-2) and TRBJ2-2; D not resolved. The germline gives CDR1 LGHDT, CDR2 YNNKEL (reference sequence). This CDR3 spans 17 amino acids. V lost 0 bases, J lost 4 bases, and 15 bases lay in between. The CDR3 DNA follows: TGTGCCAGCAGCCAAGAGACAAATCTACGACGCACCGGGGAGCTGTTTTTT. This sequence encodes CASSQETNLRRTGELFF.

The J gene is TRBJ2-2, the V gene TRBV10-3; D possibly corresponds to TRBD1 (6 bases). Trimming removed 10 bases from V and 4 bases from J, with 10 bases in between. Germline CDR1 reads ENHRY; CDR2 reads SYGVKD. The CDR3 length is 12 residues. DNA for the CDR3: TGTGCCACAGGGGAATCCACCGGGGAGCTGTTTTTT. It codes for CATGESTGELFF.

The J gene is TRBJ2-1, the V gene TRBV9, with 10 bases lining up with TRBD2. Looked up from germline, CDR1 is SGDLS and CDR2 is YYNGEE. With 0 bases clipped from V and 8 bases from J, the junction kept 17 bases outside the gene matches. CDR3 length equals 19 residues. Written as DNA, the CDR3 is TGTGCCAGCAGCGTAGGGCTAGCGGGAGTACCTATATCTGGGGATGAGCAGTTCTTC. This codes for CASSVGLAGVPISGDEQFF.

The CDR3 DNA reads TGCGCCAGCAGCCCAGGGACAGCTGGGGCCAACGTCCTGACTTTC. Translated: CASSPGTAGANVLTF. The J gene is TRBJ2-6, the V gene TRBV5-1; 7 nucleotides match TRBD1. This CDR3 spans 15 amino acids. The V gene's germline CDR1 is SGHRS and CDR2 YFSETQ. V shed 4 bases and J 2 bases; nucleotides not matched to a gene: 3.